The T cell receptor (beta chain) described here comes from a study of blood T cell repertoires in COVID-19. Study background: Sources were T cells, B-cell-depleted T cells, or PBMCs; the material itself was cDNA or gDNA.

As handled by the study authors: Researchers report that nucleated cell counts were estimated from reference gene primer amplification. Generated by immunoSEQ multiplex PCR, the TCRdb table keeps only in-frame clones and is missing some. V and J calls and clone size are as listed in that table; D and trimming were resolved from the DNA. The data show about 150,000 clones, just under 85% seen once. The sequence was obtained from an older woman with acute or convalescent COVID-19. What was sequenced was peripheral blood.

The CDR3 sequence is CASSSAGGANGYTF. The CDR3 DNA reads as TGTGCCAGCAGTTCCGCAGGGGGTGCTAATGGCTACACCTTC. The chain uses TRBV28 and TRBJ1-2; 7 bases are shared with TRBD1. The trim removed 4 bases at V and 6 bases at J, leaving 8 bases unmatched. This CDR3 spans 14 amino acids. CDR1 is MDHEN and CDR2 is SYDVKM in the germline V gene.